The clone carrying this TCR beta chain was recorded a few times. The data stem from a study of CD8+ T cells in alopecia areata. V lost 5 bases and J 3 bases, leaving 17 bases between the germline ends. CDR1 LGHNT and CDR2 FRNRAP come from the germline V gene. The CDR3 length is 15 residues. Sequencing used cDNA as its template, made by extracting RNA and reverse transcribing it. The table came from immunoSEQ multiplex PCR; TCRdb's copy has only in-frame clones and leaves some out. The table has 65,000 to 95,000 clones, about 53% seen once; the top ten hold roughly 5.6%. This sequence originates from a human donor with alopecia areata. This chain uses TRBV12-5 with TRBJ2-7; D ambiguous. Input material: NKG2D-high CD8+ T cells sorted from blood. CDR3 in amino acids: CASGPTSGAFYEQYF. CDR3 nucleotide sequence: TGTGCTAGTGGTCCCACCTCTGGTGCCTTCTACGAGCAGTACTTC.